Listed below are T cell receptor beta chains from one sample, sequenced in a study of T cell repertoires in cytomegalovirus infection. In TCRdb, the reads were re-called with MiXCR into one record per CDR3 protein. The sample lists under 450,000 distinct CDR3 sequences, about a third occurring once. Antigens of these TCRs are unknown. Sequencing used cultured PBMCs, obtained from culture after CMV antigen stimulation. The source of these receptors is a human donor in good health (CMV status not recorded). Some clones in this sample may be carry-over from other donors' samples. The CDR3 runs from the conserved cysteine through the conserved F or W. D genes are given only for firm matches. Expanded clones are given a class, and other clones once, few, many or no size at all.

j_call d_call clone_size v_call cdr3_nt cdr3_aa
TRBJ2-1 TRBD2 . TRBV4-3 TGCGCCAGCAGCCAAGCCCTTGGCGGGAGGGATAGCTACAATGAGCAGTTCTTC CASSQALGGRDSYNEQFF
TRBJ1-1 TRBD1 few TRBV18 TGTGCCAGCTCACCACAGGGGGCGGAGAACACTGAAGCTTTCTTT CASSPQGAENTEAFF
TRBJ2-1 . . TRBV7-6 TGTGCCAGCAGCGACGCTGGGCCGGGTGAGCAGTTCTTC CASSDAGPGEQFF
TRBJ2-1 . . TRBV5-4 TGTGCCAGCAGCTTTAATAGATACAATGAGCAGTTCTTC CASSFNRYNEQFF
TRBJ2-2 TRBD1 few TRBV7-9 TGTGCCAGCAGCTGGACAGGGGACACCGGGGAGCTGTTTTTT CASSWTGDTGELFF
TRBJ2-1 TRBD2 . TRBV3-1 TGTGCCAGCAGCCGGCGTTCTGGGGGTCTAGCGGGAGGGGCGTCCTACAATGAGCAGTTCTTC CASSRRSGGLAGGASYNEQFF
TRBJ2-2 . few TRBV6-5 TGTGCCAGCAGTTATCAGGCCGCGGTCACCGGGGAGCTGTTTTTT CASSYQAAVTGELFF
TRBJ2-3 . . TRBV29-1 TGCAGCGTTGATGGCGGGAGCACAGATACGCAGTATTTT CSVDGGSTDTQYF
TRBJ2-1 TRBD1 many TRBV7-2 TGTGCCAGCAGCCAGCCCGGGACAGGGGACAATGAGCAGTTCTTC CASSQPGTGDNEQFF
TRBJ2-5 TRBD1 once TRBV11-2 TGTGCCAGCAGCTTTACCGGGACAGTGGAAGAGACCCAGTACTTC CASSFTGTVEETQYF
TRBJ2-3 . . TRBV5-6 TGTGCCAGCAGCGAAGGAAAGGGGTTTTTCACAGATACGCAGTATTTT CASSEGKGFFTDTQYF
TRBJ2-3 . few TRBV4-3 TGCGCCAGCAGCCTACAGCCTACAGGCACAGATACGCAGTATTTT CASSLQPTGTDTQYF
TRBJ1-2 . many TRBV7-2 TGTGCCAGCAGCCACAACCCCCTTACCTATGGCTACACCTTC CASSHNPLTYGYTF
TRBJ2-5 . . TRBV10-3 TGTGCCACCCAGTCTGTAGGTCAACAAGAGACCCAGTACTTC CATQSVGQQETQYF
TRBJ2-1 . many TRBV10-3 TGTGCCATCAGACCCTCGGTACGGCCAACGAATGAGCAGTTCTTC CAIRPSVRPTNEQFF
TRBJ1-4 . few TRBV4-1 TGCGCCAGCAGCCTGGACCCCCAAAATGAAAAACTGTTTTTT CASSLDPQNEKLFF
TRBJ1-2 . few TRBV4-3 TGCGCCAGCAGCCAGGAGTCACGGGGGCGCTATGGCTACACCTTC CASSQESRGRYGYTF
TRBJ2-1 TRBD1 . TRBV20-1 TGCAGTGCTAGGGACCATGAGGGACAGGGTAATAATGAGCAGTTCTTC CSARDHEGQGNNEQFF
TRBJ2-5 TRBD2 few TRBV12-3/TRBV12-4 TGTGCCAGCAGTTTCGGGACTAGCGGGAGTTTTCAAGAGACCCAGTACTTC CASSFGTSGSFQETQYF
TRBJ1-3 TRBD1 few TRBV12-3/TRBV12-4 TGTGCCAGCAGCCTCCAGGGACAGCCTTCTGGAAACACCATATATTTT CASSLQGQPSGNTIYF
TRBJ2-5 . . TRBV28 TGTGCCAGCAGCTCTCCGGGACAATCCCAAGAGACCCAGTACTTC CASSSPGQSQETQYF
TRBJ2-5 . . TRBV29-1 TGCAGCGTTGATGGGATAGTTGTACAGCAGCAAGAGACCCAGTACTTC CSVDGIVVQQQETQYF
TRBJ2-1 TRBD2 few TRBV7-9 TGTGCCAGCAGCCACCAGCGGGAGGGCGTGTATGAGCAGTTCTTC CASSHQREGVYEQFF
TRBJ2-2 . . TRBV15 TGTGCCACCAGCAGAGATCTTCCCGGGCCCACCGGGGAGCTGTTTTTT CATSRDLPGPTGELFF
TRBJ2-3 TRBD2 . TRBV7-2 TGTGCCAGCAGCTTACGGGGACTAGCGGAGCCTCTTCTAGATACGCAGTATTTT CASSLRGLAEPLLDTQYF
TRBJ2-6 . few TRBV6-5 TGTGCCAGCACCACCCTCCAGGGATGGGACACCCTTTTTTCTGGGGCCAACGTCCTGACTTTC CASTTLQGWDTLFSGANVLTF
TRBJ2-3 TRBD2 few TRBV12-5 TGTGCTAGTGGTTTGGTACTTGGGCGGGAGGGCCCAACAGATACGCAGTATTTT CASGLVLGREGPTDTQYF
TRBJ1-2 . few TRBV7-2 TGTGCCAGCAGACCGCAGGACGGTTCTAACTATGGCTACACCTTC CASRPQDGSNYGYTF
TRBJ2-3 TRBD1 many TRBV7-2 TGTGCCAGCAGCTTGGCCTTTGGGACAGGAATTATAGGGGTCGTTACGCAGTATTTT CASSLAFGTGIIGVVTQYF
TRBJ1-5 . . TRBV27 TGTGCCAGCAGAGTAGGGACACCGAATCAGCCCCAGCATTTT CASRVGTPNQPQHF
TRBJ2-1 TRBD2 . TRBV27 TGTGCCAGCAGTTTAGGACTAGCGGGCGTTGGTGAGCAGTTCTTC CASSLGLAGVGEQFF
TRBJ2-5 TRBD1 many TRBV10-2 TGCGCCAGCAGGCCCGGGACAGTAGATGAGACCCAGTACTTC CASRPGTVDETQYF